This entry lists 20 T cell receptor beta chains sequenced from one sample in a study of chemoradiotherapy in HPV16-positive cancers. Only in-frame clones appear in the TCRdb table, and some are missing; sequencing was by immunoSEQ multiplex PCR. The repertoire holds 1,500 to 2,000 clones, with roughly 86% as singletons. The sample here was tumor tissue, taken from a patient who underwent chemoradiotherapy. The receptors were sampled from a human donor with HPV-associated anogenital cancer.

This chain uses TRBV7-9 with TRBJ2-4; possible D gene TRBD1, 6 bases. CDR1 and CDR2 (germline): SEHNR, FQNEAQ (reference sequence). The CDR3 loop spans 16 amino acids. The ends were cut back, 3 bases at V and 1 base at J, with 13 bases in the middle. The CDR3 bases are TGTGCCAGCAGCTTGGACAGAGAACAGGCCAAAAACATTCAGTACTTC. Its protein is CASSLDREQAKNIQYF. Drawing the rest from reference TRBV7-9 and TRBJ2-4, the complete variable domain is DTGVSQNPRHKITKRGQNVTFRCDPISEHNRLYWYRQTLGQGPEFLTYFQNEAQLEKSRLLSDRFSAERPKGSFSTLEIQRTEQGDSAMYLCASSLDREQAKNIQYFGAGTRLSVL.

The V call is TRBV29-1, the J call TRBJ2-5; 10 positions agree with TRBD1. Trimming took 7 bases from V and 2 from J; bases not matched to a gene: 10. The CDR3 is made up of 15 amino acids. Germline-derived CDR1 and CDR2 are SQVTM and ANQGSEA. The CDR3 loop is CSGKTGGSPQETQYF. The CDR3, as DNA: TGCAGCGGAAAGACAGGGGGCTCCCCACAAGAGACCCAGTACTTC.

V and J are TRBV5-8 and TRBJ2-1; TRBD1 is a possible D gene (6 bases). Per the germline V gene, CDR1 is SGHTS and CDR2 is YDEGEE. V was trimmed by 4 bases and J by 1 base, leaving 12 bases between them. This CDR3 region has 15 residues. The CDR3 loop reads CASSPPRGSYNEQFF. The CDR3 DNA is TGTGCCAGCAGCCCGCCCAGGGGATCCTACAATGAGCAGTTCTTC.

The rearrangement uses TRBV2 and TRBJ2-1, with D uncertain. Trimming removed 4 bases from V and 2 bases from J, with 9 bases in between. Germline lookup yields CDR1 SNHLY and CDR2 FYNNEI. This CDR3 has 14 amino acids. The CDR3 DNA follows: TGTGCCAGCAGTGCGGGTAGAACCTACAATGAGCAGTTCTTC. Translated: CASSAGRTYNEQFF.

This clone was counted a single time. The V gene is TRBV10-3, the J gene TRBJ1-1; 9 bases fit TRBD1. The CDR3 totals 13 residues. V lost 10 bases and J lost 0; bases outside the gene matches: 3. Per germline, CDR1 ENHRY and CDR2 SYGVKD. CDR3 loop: CATRDRVNTEAFF. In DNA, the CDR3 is TGTGCCACACGGGACAGGGTGAACACTGAAGCTTTCTTT.

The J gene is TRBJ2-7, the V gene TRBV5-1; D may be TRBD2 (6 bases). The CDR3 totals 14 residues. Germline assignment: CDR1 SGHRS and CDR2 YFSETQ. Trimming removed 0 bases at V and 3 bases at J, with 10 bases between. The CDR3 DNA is TGCGCCAGCAGCTTGGGCGGGGAAAACTACGAGCAGTACTTC. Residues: CASSLGGENYEQYF.

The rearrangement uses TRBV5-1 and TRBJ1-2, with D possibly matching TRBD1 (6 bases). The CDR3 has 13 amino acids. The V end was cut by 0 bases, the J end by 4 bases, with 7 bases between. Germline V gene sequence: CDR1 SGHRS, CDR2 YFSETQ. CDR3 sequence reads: CASSLGGGYGYTF. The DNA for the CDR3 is TGCGCCAGCAGCTTGGGAGGGGGCTATGGCTACACCTTC. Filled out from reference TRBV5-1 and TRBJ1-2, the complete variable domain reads KAGVTQTPRYLIKTRGQQVTLSCSPISGHRSVSWYQQTPGQGLQFLFEYFSETQRNKGNFPGRFSGRQFSNSRSEMNVSTLELGDSALYLCASSLGGGYGYTFGSGTRLTVV.

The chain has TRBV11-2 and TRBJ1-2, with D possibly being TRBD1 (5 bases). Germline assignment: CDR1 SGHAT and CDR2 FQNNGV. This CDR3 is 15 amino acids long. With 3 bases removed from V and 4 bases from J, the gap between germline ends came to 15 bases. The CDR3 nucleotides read TGTGCCAGCAGCTTCCCTGGGACGGCGATCTATGGCTACACCTTC. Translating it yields CASSFPGTAIYGYTF. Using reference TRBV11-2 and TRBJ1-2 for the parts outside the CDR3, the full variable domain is EAGVAQSPRYKIIEKRQSVAFWCNPISGHATLYWYQQILGQGPKLLIQFQNNGVVDDSQLPKDRFSAERLKGVDSTLKIQPAKLEDSAVYLCASSFPGTAIYGYTFGSGTRLTVV.

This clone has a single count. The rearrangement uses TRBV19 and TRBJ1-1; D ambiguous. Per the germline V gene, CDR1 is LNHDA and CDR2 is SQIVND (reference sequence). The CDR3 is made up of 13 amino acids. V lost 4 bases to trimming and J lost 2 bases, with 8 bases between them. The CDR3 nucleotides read TGTGCCAGTAGTAATGAGATCAACACTGAAGCTTTCTTT. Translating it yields CASSNEINTEAFF.

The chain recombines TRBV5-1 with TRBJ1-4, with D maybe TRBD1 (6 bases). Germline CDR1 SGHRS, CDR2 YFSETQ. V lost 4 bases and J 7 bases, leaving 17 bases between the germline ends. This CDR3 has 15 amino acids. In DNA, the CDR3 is TGCGCCAGCAGCCCGCAGTGGGGGGGGCGTGAAAAACTGTTTTTT. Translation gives CASSPQWGGREKLFF.

The DNA for the CDR3 is TGTGCCAGTAGTATAACTGGGGTAGCCAAAAACATTCAGTACTTC. It yields the protein CASSITGVAKNIQYF. This chain links TRBV19 with TRBJ2-4; D is ambiguous. CDR1 and CDR2 (germline): LNHDA, SQIVND (reference sequence). V lost 2 bases and J lost 0, with 8 bases in between. The CDR3 totals 15 residues.

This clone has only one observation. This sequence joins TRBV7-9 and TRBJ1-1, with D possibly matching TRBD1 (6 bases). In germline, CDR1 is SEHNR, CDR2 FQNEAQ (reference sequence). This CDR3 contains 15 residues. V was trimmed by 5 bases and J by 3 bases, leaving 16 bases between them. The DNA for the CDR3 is TGTGCCAGCAGCCCTAGCTCAGGGGTGGACACTGAAGCTTTCTTT. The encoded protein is CASSPSSGVDTEAFF. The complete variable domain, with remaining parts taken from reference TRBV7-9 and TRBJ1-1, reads DTGVSQNPRHKITKRGQNVTFRCDPISEHNRLYWYRQTLGQGPEFLTYFQNEAQLEKSRLLSDRFSAERPKGSFSTLEIQRTEQGDSAMYLCASSPSSGVDTEAFFGQGTRLTVV.

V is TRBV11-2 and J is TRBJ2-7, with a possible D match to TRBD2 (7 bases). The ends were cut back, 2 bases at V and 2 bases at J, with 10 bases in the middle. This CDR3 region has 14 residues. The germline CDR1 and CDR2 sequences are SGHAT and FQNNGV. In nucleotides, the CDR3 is TGTGCCAGCAGCTTACGGGGGGCCACCTACGAGCAGTACTTC. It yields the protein CASSLRGATYEQYF.

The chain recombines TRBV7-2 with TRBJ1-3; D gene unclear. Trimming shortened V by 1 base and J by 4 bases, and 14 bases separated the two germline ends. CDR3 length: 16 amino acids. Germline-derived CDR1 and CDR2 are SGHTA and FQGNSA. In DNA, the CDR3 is TGTGCCAGCAGCTTAGATTTTCGGGCAGCGGGAAACACCATATATTTT. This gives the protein CASSLDFRAAGNTIYF.

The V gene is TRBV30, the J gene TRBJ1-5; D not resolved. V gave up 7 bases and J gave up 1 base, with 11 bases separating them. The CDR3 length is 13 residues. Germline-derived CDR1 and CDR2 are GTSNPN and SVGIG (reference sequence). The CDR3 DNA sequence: TGTGCCTCCCCGGCGTGCAGCAATCAGCCCCAGCATTTT. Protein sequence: CASPACSNQPQHF.

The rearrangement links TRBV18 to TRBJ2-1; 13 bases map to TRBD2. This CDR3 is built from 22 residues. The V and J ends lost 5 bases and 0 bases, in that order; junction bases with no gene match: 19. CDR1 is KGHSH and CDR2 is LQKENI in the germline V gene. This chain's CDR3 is CASSVRNSPRLAGGSSYNEQFF. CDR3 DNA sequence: TGTGCCAGCTCAGTAAGGAATTCCCCGCGACTAGCGGGGGGTAGCTCCTACAATGAGCAGTTCTTC. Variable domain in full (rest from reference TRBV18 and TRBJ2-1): NAGVMQNPRHLVRRRGQEARLRCSPMKGHSHVYWYRQLPEEGLKFMVYLQKENIIDESGMPKERFSAEFPKEGPSILRIQQVVRGDSAAYFCASSVRNSPRLAGGSSYNEQFFGPGTRLTVL.

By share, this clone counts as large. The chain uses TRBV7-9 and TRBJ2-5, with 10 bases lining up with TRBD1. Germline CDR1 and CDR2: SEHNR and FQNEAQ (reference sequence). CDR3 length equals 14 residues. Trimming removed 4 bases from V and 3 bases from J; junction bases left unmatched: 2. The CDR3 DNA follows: TGTGCCAGCAGCTCGACAGGGGGCGAAGAGACCCAGTACTTC. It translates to CASSSTGGEETQYF.

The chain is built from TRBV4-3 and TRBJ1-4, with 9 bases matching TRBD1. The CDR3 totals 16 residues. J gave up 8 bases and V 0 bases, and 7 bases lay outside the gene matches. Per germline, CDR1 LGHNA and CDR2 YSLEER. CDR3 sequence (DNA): TGCGCCAGCAGCCAAGATCGGGGACAGGGAGTGGAAAAACTGTTTTTT. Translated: CASSQDRGQGVEKLFF.

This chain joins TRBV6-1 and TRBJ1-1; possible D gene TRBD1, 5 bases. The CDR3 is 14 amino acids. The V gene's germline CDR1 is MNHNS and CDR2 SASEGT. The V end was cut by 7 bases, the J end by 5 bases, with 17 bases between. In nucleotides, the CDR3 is TGTGCCAGCAACCGACGGGTAGGGGAGACTGAAGCTTTCTTT. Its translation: CASNRRVGETEAFF.

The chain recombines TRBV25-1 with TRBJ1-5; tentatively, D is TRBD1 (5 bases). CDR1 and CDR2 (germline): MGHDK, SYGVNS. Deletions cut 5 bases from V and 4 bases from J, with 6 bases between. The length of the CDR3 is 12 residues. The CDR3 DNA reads TGTGCCAGCAGTTGGGGGAATCAGCCCCAGCATTTT. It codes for CASSWGNQPQHF.